Below, 31 T cell receptor beta chains from the same sample are listed, as sequenced in a study of T cells in Graves' hyperthyroidism and ophthalmopathy. RNA transcripts provided the source from which TCR beta CDR3 regions were amplified. HTBI primers were used for first-round RT-PCR of the TCR CDR3. TCRdb used MiXCR to reprocess the multiplex PCR reads, holding one entry per CDR3 protein. The table shows 450,000 to 600,000 distinct CDR3 sequences, with 14% occurring only once. Sequencing was done on a sample of blood. These receptors all come from a middle-aged woman with Graves' hyperthyroidism.

This clonotype was observed a handful of times. Relative to the germline gene, one junction end is altered; a read error may explain this. V is TRBV5-1 and J is TRBJ1-1; no definite D call. The CDR3 totals 15 residues. Per germline, CDR1 SGHRS and CDR2 YFSETQ. The CDR3 protein is CASTLVGSLNTEAFF. The CDR3 DNA follows: TGCGCCAGCACCTTGGTAGGGTCGCTGAACACTGAAGCTTTCTTT.

This clonotype was seen ten or more times. J is TRBJ2-3 and V is TRBV18, with 13 bases lining up with TRBD2. CDR3 length equals 16 residues. The V segment lost 3 bases and the J segment 4 bases; nucleotides outside the gene matches: 4. Germline V gene sequence: CDR1 KGHSH, CDR2 LQKENI. DNA for the CDR3: TGTGCCAGCTCACCTCCACTAGCGGGAGGGGCAGATACGCAGTATTTT. Protein: CASSPPLAGGADTQYF.

This clonotype has at least ten counts. The chain employs TRBV20-1 and TRBJ2-5, with 9 positions matching TRBD2. V was pared by 7 bases and J by 6 bases, with 9 bases of the junction left unmatched. This CDR3 spans 13 amino acids. Germline CDR1 is DFQATT and CDR2 is SNEGSKA (reference sequence). CDR3 sequence (DNA): TGCAGTGGCCGGGCTAGCGGGATCCAGACCCAGTACTTC. This encodes CSGRASGIQTQYF.

This clonotype was counted ten times or more. The genes are TRBV5-1 and TRBJ2-1; 11 positions agree with TRBD2. Trimming cost V 4 bases and J 5 bases; bases outside gene matches: 8. The CDR3 length is 16 residues. Germline loops: CDR1 SGHRS, CDR2 YFSETQ. CDR3 nucleotide sequence: TGCGCCAGCAGCCTGACCGGGACTAGCGGAAACAATGAGCAGTTCTTC. This sequence encodes CASSLTGTSGNNEQFF.

This clonotype was seen more than once but under ten times. The chain employs TRBV7-2 and TRBJ2-4; the D gene is possibly TRBD2 (6 bases). V lost 4 bases, J lost 1 base, and 17 bases lay in between. Germline-derived CDR1 and CDR2 are SGHTA and FQGNSA. This CDR3 comprises 17 residues. As DNA, the CDR3 is TGTGCCAGCAGCTCCCGGGCCGGGGGTTTGGCCAAAAACATTCAGTACTTC. Protein: CASSSRAGGLAKNIQYF.

The table lists this clonotype with a few counts. The rearrangement uses TRBV29-1 and TRBJ2-3; 10 bases are a match to TRBD1. The CDR3 extends over 14 amino acids. V lost 6 bases, J lost 4 bases, and 7 bases stayed unmatched. Germline V gene lookup returns CDR1 SQVTM and CDR2 ANQGSEA. The CDR3 DNA follows: TGCAGCGTGACCGGGACAGGGGCATCAGATACGCAGTATTTT. As protein: CSVTGTGASDTQYF.

This clonotype was seen many times. As DNA, the CDR3 is TGTGCCAGCAGCTTAGCGGGACAGGGGTGGTTAGAGACCCAGTACTTC. Translating it yields CASSLAGQGWLETQYF. The chain uses TRBV11-1 and TRBJ2-5, with 10 bases aligning to TRBD1. Germline-derived CDR1 and CDR2 are SGHAT and FQDESV (reference sequence). J was trimmed by 4 bases and V by 0 bases; bases with no gene match: 5. The CDR3 loop spans 16 amino acids.

The sample holds a few counts of this clonotype. The rearrangement joins TRBV15 to TRBJ2-1, with TRBD1 as a possible D gene (6 bases). Germline V CDR1 and CDR2: LNHNV, YYDKDF (reference sequence). The ends were cut back, 1 base at V and 5 bases at J, with 9 bases in the middle. The CDR3 covers 14 residues. CDR3 residues: CATSRGTDHNEQFF. Here the CDR3 DNA reads TGTGCCACCAGCAGAGGGACAGATCACAATGAGCAGTTCTTC.

This clonotype was recorded at least ten times. The J gene is TRBJ2-7, the V gene TRBV20-1, with D possibly TRBD1 on 6 matching bases. Germline V gene lookup returns CDR1 DFQATT and CDR2 SNEGSKA (reference sequence). The CDR3 contains 15 residues. V was trimmed by 0 bases and J by 1 base, leaving 13 bases between them. This CDR3 reads CSARDSRGESYEQYF. The CDR3 DNA reads TGCAGTGCTAGAGATAGCAGGGGAGAGTCCTACGAGCAGTACTTC.

Ten or more counts support this clonotype. The CDR3 DNA sequence: TGTGCCAGCAGCTACGGGACTAGCGCACACAATGAGCAGTTCTTC. It yields the protein CASSYGTSAHNEQFF. The chain is built from TRBV5-6 and TRBJ2-1, with 10 bases aligning to TRBD2. CDR1 and CDR2 from the germline V gene are SGHDT and YYEEEE. After removal of 3 bases from V and 5 bases from J, the junction contained 5 bases not matched to a gene. CDR3 length: 15 residues.

The table lists this clonotype with a few counts. The CDR3 nucleotides are TGCGCCAGCAGCTCAGGAGTTTCGGACTATGGCTACACCTTC. Translation: CASSSGVSDYGYTF. The chain links TRBV5-1 to TRBJ1-2; D remains ambiguous. Germline V lookup: CDR1 SGHRS, CDR2 YFSETQ. The CDR3 has 14 amino acids. V lost 3 bases, J lost 3 bases, and 12 bases lay in between. The variable domain in full, completed from reference TRBV5-1 and TRBJ1-2, reads KAGVTQTPRYLIKTRGQQVTLSCSPISGHRSVSWYQQTPGQGLQFLFEYFSETQRNKGNFPGRFSGRQFSNSRSEMNVSTLELGDSALYLCASSSGVSDYGYTFGSGTRLTVV.

This clonotype was counted many times. The J gene is TRBJ1-1, the V gene TRBV5-1; weak D call: TRBD1 (6 bases). Looked up from germline, CDR1 is SGHRS and CDR2 is YFSETQ. V shed 1 base and J shed 4 bases, with 17 bases lying between them. The CDR3 totals 16 residues. CDR3 region: CASSLLAAQQGTEAFF. CDR3 coding DNA: TGCGCCAGCAGCTTGCTTGCGGCCCAACAGGGCACTGAAGCTTTCTTT.

Comment on this clonotype: A single base separates this from a much larger clone, so it may be a read error. This chain uses TRBV14 with TRBJ2-7, with D hard to call. The CDR3 runs 15 residues. Germline-derived CDR1 and CDR2 are SGHDN and FVKESK. CDR3 coding DNA: TGTGCCAGCATTTCCCCCTCTAAAGTGGTCTACGAGCGGTACTTC. Its protein is CASISPSKVVYERYF.

DNA of the CDR3: TGTGCCAGCAGTTTAGCTGCTAGGAATGAAAAACTGTTTTTT. It codes for CASSLAARNEKLFF. The V and J genes are TRBV12-3 or TRBV12-4 and TRBJ1-4; no clear D gene. V was cut by 0 bases and J by 5 bases, with 7 bases left in between. The CDR3 length is 14 residues.

This clonotype has ten or more counts. The chain couples TRBV5-1 to TRBJ2-2; D is uncertain. CDR1 and CDR2 from the germline V gene are SGHRS and YFSETQ. Trimming shortened V by 6 bases and J by 4 bases, and 13 bases separated the two germline ends. This CDR3 contains 14 residues. This CDR3 is CASTFRERTGELFF. The CDR3 DNA follows: TGCGCCAGCACATTCCGAGAGCGCACCGGGGAGCTGTTTTTT.

This clonotype was seen at least ten times. The V gene is TRBV6-1, the J gene TRBJ1-5, with D tentatively TRBD1 (5 bases). The germline gives CDR1 MNHNS, CDR2 SASEGT. V lost 2 bases and J lost 6, with 5 bases in between. The CDR3 has 12 residues. The CDR3 loop reads CASSERGQPQHF. The CDR3 coding sequence is TGTGCCAGCAGTGAAAGGGGTCAGCCCCAGCATTTT.

This clonotype was seen repeatedly, ten times or more. V and J are TRBV10-2 and TRBJ2-5, with 8 positions matching TRBD2. CDR1 is WSHSY and CDR2 is SAAADI in the germline V gene. The CDR3 loop spans 15 amino acids. V was clipped by 0 bases and J by 5 bases; unmatched bases: 5. Here the CDR3 reads CASSESRSGSETQYF. The CDR3, as DNA: TGCGCCAGCAGTGAGTCGAGGAGCGGGAGTGAGACCCAGTACTTC.

The rearrangement joins TRBV3-1 to TRBJ1-4; D is ambiguous. The germline V gene encodes CDR1 LGHDT and CDR2 YNNKEL (reference sequence). Deletions cut 2 bases from V and 0 bases from J, with 7 bases between. This CDR3 contains 15 residues. DNA for the CDR3: TGTGCCAGCAGCCAAAAACATGCAACTAATGAAAAACTGTTTTTT. Protein sequence: CASSQKHATNEKLFF.

This chain connects TRBV29-1 to TRBJ1-1, with a weak D call TRBD1 (6 bases). The germline V gene has CDR1 SQVTM and CDR2 ANQGSEA. V lost 2 bases and J lost 11, with 12 bases in between. There are 11 residues in the CDR3. In DNA form, the CDR3 reads TGCAGCGTTGAACGGTCAGGGGAGGCTTTCTTT. It yields the protein CSVERSGEAFF. The full variable domain, rest sourced from reference TRBV29-1 and TRBJ1-1, is SAVISQKPSRDICQRGTSLTIQCQVDSQVTMMFWYRQQPGQSLTLIATANQGSEATYESGFVIDKFPISRPNLTFSTLTVSNMSPEDSSIYLCSVERSGEAFFGQGTRLTVV.

This clonotype was counted at least ten times. The chain employs TRBV6-1 and TRBJ1-4; a possible D gene is TRBD1 (6 bases). Germline CDR1 is MNHNS and CDR2 is SASEGT. Trimming pared 5 bases from V and 6 bases from J, leaving 13 bases between. The CDR3 is 14 residues long. The CDR3 DNA reads as TGTGCCAGCAGTTCAGGGACAAGGGATGAAAAACTGTTTTTT. The encoded protein is CASSSGTRDEKLFF.

Details on this clonotype: A clone one base away is much larger, so this may be a read error. V gene TRBV30 combines with J gene TRBJ1-1, with 8 bases lining up with TRBD1. The germline V gene encodes CDR1 GTSNPN and CDR2 SVGIG (reference sequence). CDR3 length: 13 residues. The chain's CDR3 is CARSITGGTEAFF. The DNA of the CDR3 is TGTGCCCGGAGTATAACAGGGGGCACTGAAGCTTTCTTT. The full variable domain, its missing parts supplied by reference TRBV30 and TRBJ1-1, is SQTIHQWPATLVQPVGSPLSLECTVEGTSNPNLYWYRQAAGRGLQLLFYSVGIGQISSEVPQNLSASRPQDRQFILSSKKLLLSDSGFYLCARSITGGTEAFFGQGTRLTVV.

This clonotype was recorded at least ten times. The V and J genes are TRBV3-1 and TRBJ1-5; a weak D match, TRBD1 (6 bases). The V gene's germline CDR1 is LGHDT and CDR2 YNNKEL (reference sequence). The CDR3 runs 16 residues. V was clipped by 3 bases and J by 0 bases, with 12 bases between them. CDR3 sequence: CASSHGQPNSNQPQHF. CDR3 DNA sequence: TGTGCCAGCAGCCATGGACAGCCTAATAGCAATCAGCCCCAGCATTTT.

This clonotype was observed at least ten times. The chain recombines TRBV28 with TRBJ2-5; D is unresolved. This CDR3 has 13 residues. Germline V lookup: CDR1 MDHEN, CDR2 SYDVKM. Trimming took 3 bases from V and 0 from J, leaving 5 bases between them. The DNA for the CDR3 is TGTGCCAGCAGTTTTGGATACCAAGAGACCCAGTACTTC. This codes for CASSFGYQETQYF. The variable domain in full, with the rest retrieved from reference TRBV28 and TRBJ2-5, is DVKVTQSSRYLVKRTGEKVFLECVQDMDHENMFWYRQDPGLGLRLIYFSYDVKMKEKGDIPEGYSVSREKKERFSLILESASTNQTSMYLCASSFGYQETQYFGPGTRLLVL.

This clonotype was counted many times. The chain recombines TRBV13 with TRBJ1-1; 7 bases fit TRBD1. Germline lookup yields CDR1 PRHDT and CDR2 FYEKMQ (reference sequence). This CDR3 is 15 amino acids long. Trimming cost V 5 bases and J 0 bases; bases outside gene matches: 6. The CDR3 reads CASSDHRGMNTEAFF. As DNA, the CDR3 is TGTGCCAGCAGCGACCACAGGGGAATGAACACTGAAGCTTTCTTT.

This clonotype occurred many times. The chain uses TRBV20-1 and TRBJ1-1; the D gene is possibly TRBD1 (6 bases). The V gene's germline CDR1 is DFQATT and CDR2 SNEGSKA (reference sequence). The CDR3 sequence is 14 residues long. V lost 1 base, J lost 1 base, and 10 bases lay in between. The CDR3 nucleotides read TGCAGTGCTAGAGGACAGGTAGCGAACACTGAAGCTTTCTTT. Its protein product is CSARGQVANTEAFF.

The chain employs TRBV2 and TRBJ2-4; D is possibly TRBD2 (6 bases). The CDR3 contains 12 residues. V dropped 8 bases and J dropped 1 base, with 6 bases sitting between them. Germline V gene sequence: CDR1 SNHLY, CDR2 FYNNEI. The CDR3 reads CASRGAKNIQYF. CDR3 sequence (DNA): TGTGCCAGCCGGGGGGCCAAAAACATTCAGTACTTC.

This clonotype has at least ten counts. The chain has TRBV11-2 and TRBJ1-1; TRBD1 aligns across 7 bases. The germline gives CDR1 SGHAT, CDR2 FQNNGV. This CDR3 region has 15 residues. V trimming: 1 base; J trimming: 0 bases; junction bases outside the gene matches: 2. CDR3 loop: CASSLGQGMNTEAFF. The CDR3 DNA follows: TGTGCCAGCAGCTTAGGACAGGGAATGAACACTGAAGCTTTCTTT.

This clonotype was seen many times. The chain employs TRBV2 and TRBJ2-5, with TRBD1 identical over 7 bases. Germline lookup yields CDR1 SNHLY and CDR2 FYNNEI. The J segment lost 3 bases and the V segment lost 6 bases, leaving 4 bases of the junction unmatched. This CDR3 contains 13 residues. The CDR3 DNA reads TGTGCCAGCAGGGGACAGCCAAAAGAGACCCAGTACTTC. This codes for CASRGQPKETQYF.

This clonotype was counted between two and nine times. The V gene is TRBV19, the J gene TRBJ1-5, with 7 bases that match TRBD1. The CDR3 sequence is 16 residues long. The J segment lost 4 bases and the V segment lost 5 bases, leaving 11 bases of the junction unmatched. Germline V gene data show CDR1 as LNHDA and CDR2 as SQIVND (reference sequence). CDR3 DNA sequence: TGTGCCAGTAGTTCGACTGGGACAGTTTTAAATCAGCCCCAGCATTTT. Translating gives CASSSTGTVLNQPQHF.

V usage is TRBV29-1 and J usage is TRBJ1-2; 12 bases align to TRBD1. The germline V gene encodes CDR1 SQVTM and CDR2 ANQGSEA. V trimming: 1 base; J trimming: 7 bases; junction bases outside the gene matches: 7. The CDR3 loop spans 15 amino acids. The CDR3 loop is CSVEGAGTGGVGYTF. As DNA, the CDR3 is TGCAGCGTTGAAGGGGCTGGGACAGGGGGCGTTGGCTACACCTTC.

This clonotype was observed at least ten times. V gene TRBV20-1 combines with J gene TRBJ2-7, with 14 nucleotides matching TRBD2. This CDR3 has 14 residues. Per germline, CDR1 DFQATT and CDR2 SNEGSKA (reference sequence). The J segment lost 5 bases and the V segment lost 6 bases, leaving 6 bases of the junction unmatched. The CDR3 loop is CSARRGLAGDEQYF. In nucleotides, the CDR3 is TGCAGTGCCCGCCGGGGACTAGCGGGAGACGAGCAGTACTTC.